The 3 T cell receptor beta chains reported below all come from one sample, sequenced in a study of blood T cell repertoires in COVID-19. Clones were sequenced by immunoSEQ multiplex PCR, and TCRdb holds only the in-frame ones, with some missing. There are 150,000 or so clones in the sample; approximately 82% occur only once, and more than 1.5% lies in the top ten. Sequencing was performed on peripheral blood. The receptors were gathered from a human donor in a cohort sampled during active COVID-19.

The chain has TRBV11-2 and TRBJ2-1; D not certain. The length of the CDR3 is 11 residues. Germline lookup yields CDR1 SGHAT and CDR2 FQNNGV. Trimming shortened V by 5 bases and J by 12 bases, and 11 bases separated the two germline ends. CDR3 sequence: CASSPGPLQFF. CDR3 sequence (DNA): TGTGCCAGCAGCCCGGGTCCACTGCAGTTCTTC.

The J gene is TRBJ2-7, the V gene TRBV20-1; D might be TRBD2 (5 bases). V lost 6 bases and J lost 11, with 17 bases in between. The CDR3 covers 11 residues. Germline V CDR1 and CDR2: DFQATT, SNEGSKA (reference sequence). Here the CDR3 reads CSAPLGRVKYF. DNA of the CDR3: TGCAGTGCACCCCTTGGGAGAGTTAAGTACTTC.

The chain employs TRBV3-1 (or the pseudogene TRBV3-2) and TRBJ1-4; 9 nucleotides match TRBD1. J gave up 7 bases and V 5 bases, and 5 bases lay outside the gene matches. Germline V lookup: CDR1 LGHDT, CDR2 YNNKEL (reference sequence). This CDR3 is 14 amino acids long. The CDR3 nucleotides read TGTGCCAGCAGCAAGGGACAGGGTGCTGAAAAACTGTTTTTT. Translation gives CASSKGQGAEKLFF.